This T cell receptor beta chain was recovered during a study of blood T cell repertoires in COVID-19. Study overall: Acute and convalescent COVID-19 samples came from the United States, Italy and Spain. The analysed material was cDNA or gDNA that came from T cells, B-cell-depleted T cells, or PBMCs.

Per the authors' pipeline: Estimated nucleated cell counts came from reference gene primer amplification. Clones were read by immunoSEQ multiplex PCR, and TCRdb kept only the in-frame ones, dropping some. The V and J calls and clone size were taken over from that table, and D and trimming were inferred from the DNA. The top ten clones hold roughly 1.4% of a sample with 390,000 or so clones, more than 80% of them seen once. V was clipped by 0 bases and J by 14 bases; unmatched bases: 10. Germline V CDR1 and CDR2: LGHDT, YNNKEL (reference sequence). This CDR3 is 17 amino acids long. The clonotype originates from a woman in her 30s with active or convalescent COVID-19. This chain links TRBV3-1 (or the pseudogene TRBV3-2) with TRBJ2-1, with 16 bases identical to TRBD2. Sequences were obtained from peripheral blood. Written as DNA, the CDR3 is TGTGCCAGCAGCCAAGACGAGCCCGGGACTAGCGGGAGGGGGGAGTTCTTC. Its translation is CASSQDEPGTSGRGEFF.